A single sample gave rise to the 26 T cell receptor beta chains below, sequenced in a study of tumor-infiltrating lymphocytes in primary liver carcinoma. Both RNA and DNA were isolated together from around 20-30 mg of bulk tissue that had not been sorted. TCR beta cDNA was made from 450 to 600 ng total RNA with a constant-region primer. The TCR beta library was amplified through three nested multiplex PCR rounds in a modified ARM-PCR procedure. A C-beta reverse primer and TRBV1-TRBV30 forward primers served in each of the first two PCR rounds, at 9 to 11 cycles apiece. TCRdb called the multiplex PCR reads again in MiXCR, with one record for every CDR3 protein. The repertoire has 100,000 to 150,000 distinct CDR3 sequences, 50% to 80% of them found once; the top ten carry 7.5% to 9%. The sequenced sample consisted of liver tumor tissue from sampling region 3. Subset reported: tumor region T3, left-lateral pole. These receptors were obtained from a woman in her fifties or sixties with primary liver carcinoma and hepatitis B virus infection.

This clonotype was picked up many times. The chain employs TRBV12-3 or TRBV12-4 and TRBJ1-6; D possibly corresponds to TRBD1 (6 bases). The ends were cut back, 6 bases at V and 4 bases at J, with 19 bases in the middle. The CDR3 extends over 17 amino acids. Here the CDR3 DNA reads TGTGCCAGCAGCCCCTCCGAGGGGGGACCGTATAATTCACCCCTCCACTTT. Protein product: CASSPSEGGPYNSPLHF.

In this sample, this clonotype turned up a few times. The chain uses TRBV15 and TRBJ2-7, with 7 positions matching TRBD1. The V gene's germline CDR1 is LNHNV and CDR2 YYDKDF (reference sequence). This CDR3 is built from 16 residues. The J segment lost 3 bases and the V segment lost 3 bases, leaving 11 bases of the junction unmatched. CDR3 amino acids: CATSRGTGVPSYEQYF. As DNA, the CDR3 is TGTGCCACCAGCAGGGGAACAGGGGTCCCCAGCTACGAGCAGTACTTC.

Concerning this clonotype itself: A much larger clone differs by one base, so this may be a read error. The V call is TRBV7-8, the J call TRBJ1-1, with a weak D call TRBD1 (6 bases). Per the germline V gene, CDR1 is SGHVS and CDR2 is FQNEAQ. The CDR3 covers 12 residues. CDR3 sequence reads: CAGSWLQGRAFF. CDR3 nucleotide sequence: TGTGCCGGCAGCTGGCTACAGGGCCGAGCTTTCTTT.

The chain carries TRBV11-3 and TRBJ2-1; 7 nucleotides line up with TRBD2. The CDR3 is made up of 15 amino acids. V was clipped by 5 bases and J by 7 bases; unmatched bases: 11. Germline-derived CDR1 and CDR2 are SGHNT and YENEEA. DNA of the CDR3: TGTGCCAGCAGCCAGACGGCGGGAGCCGTAAATGAGCAGTTCTTC. Translating it yields CASSQTAGAVNEQFF.

This clonotype showed up many times. The chain couples TRBV4-1 to TRBJ2-1, with 10 bases fitting TRBD1. Germline loops: CDR1 MGHRA, CDR2 YSYEKL. The CDR3 is 15 residues long. The trim removed 4 bases at V and 0 bases at J, leaving 0 bases unmatched. The CDR3: CASSRDRGSYNEQFF. The CDR3 nucleotides are TGCGCCAGCAGCCGGGACAGGGGCTCCTACAATGAGCAGTTCTTC.

About this clonotype itself: Mismatch with germline at one junction end may stem from a read error. V gene TRBV11-2 combines with J gene TRBJ2-1; 7 nucleotides line up with TRBD1. This CDR3 is built from 15 residues. Germline V lookup: CDR1 SGHAT, CDR2 FQNNGV. The CDR3 nucleotides are TGTGTCAGCACCTCGGACAGGTGCTACTACAATGAGCAGTTCTTC. This codes for CVSTSDRCYYNEQFF.

Notes on this clonotype: A much larger clone lies one base from this, so it may be a read error. The chain has TRBV10-3 and TRBJ1-2; TRBD1 matches 8 bases. The ends lost 3 bases at V and 1 base at J; junction bases unmatched: 13. The CDR3 has 18 residues. The germline CDR1 and CDR2 sequences are ENHRY and SYGVKD. The CDR3: CAISETDRAASFNYGYTF. The CDR3 nucleotides read TGTGCCATCAGTGAAACGGACAGGGCGGCCTCTTTTAACTATGGCTACACCTTC.

A remark on this clonotype: An end of the junction does not agree with germline; a read error may underlie this. The genes are TRBV29-1 and TRBJ2-7; 9 bases are a match to TRBD2. The length of the CDR3 is 14 residues. Per the germline V gene, CDR1 is SQVTM and CDR2 is ANQGSEA. In nucleotides, the CDR3 is TGCAACGTTTCGACTAGCGGAACCTCCTACGAGCAGTACTTC. Amino acid sequence: CNVSTSGTSYEQYF.

In the case of this clonotype: This likely comes from a read error, as the CDR3 has no conserved phenylalanine or tryptophan at its end. Because the CDR3's place on the DNA is in doubt, the DNA is left out and the CDR3 is given as listed by TCRdb. The gene calls are TRBV29-1 and TRBJ1-2; the DNA was not compared with TRBD1, the D call given in the table. The CDR3 totals 17 residues, both ends included. Germline CDR1 reads SQVTM; CDR2 reads ANQGSEA. CDR3 in amino acids: CSVDPRTGSRENYGYTY.

This clonotype was seen once. Its ends do not fully match the called genes, so a read error is possible. The chain links TRBV11-2 to TRBJ1-6, with D perhaps matching TRBD1 (5 bases). The CDR3 length is 13 residues. Germline V gene data show CDR1 as SGHAT and CDR2 as FQNNGV. The CDR3 sequence is CDSSLGLNSPLHF. In DNA, the CDR3 is TGCGACAGCAGTTTGGGGCTTAATTCACCCCTCCACTTT.

This clonotype was found once. One end of the junction fails to match germline, which may point to a read error. The CDR3 bases are TGTGCCAGCAGCCCCCGGACTAGCGAGAACCAAGAGGCCCAATACTTC. This sequence encodes CASSPRTSENQEAQYF. V gene TRBV7-9 combines with J gene TRBJ2-5, with 9 bases that match TRBD2. Germline V CDR1 and CDR2: SEHNR, FQNEAQ (reference sequence). There are 16 residues in the CDR3.

Notes on this clonotype: The final CDR3 position lacks the conserved phenylalanine or tryptophan, pointing to a likely read error. The rearrangement links TRBV6-1 to TRBJ2-7, with TRBD1 matching over 10 bases. The CDR3 covers 16 residues. The junction had 12 bases not matched to a gene; V was cut back by 4 bases and J by 6 bases. The germline CDR1 and CDR2 sequences are MNHNS and SASEGT. Here the CDR3 DNA reads TGTGCCAGCAGTGGCCAAGACAGGGGGCTGCGTTGCGAGCAGTACTTG. Protein sequence: CASSGQDRGLRCEQYL.

With regard to this clonotype: Sequence at one end of the junction differs from germline and may be a read error. The chain combines TRBV7-9 with TRBJ2-7, with D possibly TRBD1 on 6 matching bases. The germline V gene encodes CDR1 SEHNR and CDR2 FQNEAQ (reference sequence). The CDR3 contains 17 residues. In DNA form, the CDR3 reads TGTGTCAGCAGCTTAATCGACGGGACATCGAGCTCATACGAGCAGTACTTC. Its protein product is CVSSLIDGTSSSYEQYF. The variable domain in full, completed from reference TRBV7-9 and TRBJ2-7, reads DTGVSQNPRHKITKRGQNVTFRCDPISEHNRLYWYRQTLGQGPEFLTYFQNEAQLEKSRLLSDRFSAERPKGSFSTLEIQRTEQGDSAMYLCVSSLIDGTSSSYEQYFGPGTRLTVT.

This clonotype came up many times. V gene TRBV11-3 combines with J gene TRBJ1-5, with 8 bases lining up with TRBD1. The J segment lost 5 bases and the V segment lost 5 bases, leaving 5 bases of the junction unmatched. This CDR3 comprises 14 residues. Germline CDR1 and CDR2: SGHNT and YENEEA. DNA for the CDR3: TGTGCCAGCAGCCCAAGGACAGGGTATCAGCCCCAGCATTTT. Translated: CASSPRTGYQPQHF.

A word on this clonotype: An end of the junction does not agree with germline; a read error may underlie this. The gene calls are TRBV29-1 and TRBJ2-1; possible D gene TRBD2, 5 bases. Looked up from germline, CDR1 is SQVTM and CDR2 is ANQGSEA. The CDR3 is 12 amino acids. The CDR3 here is CSDRTSGNEQIF. The CDR3 coding sequence is TGCAGCGATAGGACCAGCGGCAATGAGCAGATCTTC.

CDR3 loop: CSVAHLAAENYGYTF. DNA for the CDR3: TGCAGCGTTGCACATTTGGCGGCCGAAAACTATGGCTACACCTTC. The chain employs TRBV29-1 and TRBJ1-2, with unresolved D. Trimming took 4 bases from V and 2 from J, leaving 17 bases between them. CDR3 size: 15 residues. CDR1 SQVTM and CDR2 ANQGSEA come from the germline V gene. Drawing the rest from reference TRBV29-1 and TRBJ1-2, the complete variable domain is SAVISQKPSRDICQRGTSLTIQCQVDSQVTMMFWYRQQPGQSLTLIATANQGSEATYESGFVIDKFPISRPNLTFSTLTVSNMSPEDSSIYLCSVAHLAAENYGYTFGSGTRLTVV.

V gene TRBV24-1 combines with J gene TRBJ2-5; D gene unclear. The CDR3 has 13 amino acids. V gave up 4 bases and J gave up 2 bases, with 7 bases separating them. Germline V lookup: CDR1 KGHDR, CDR2 SFDVKD. This CDR3 is CATSERSQETQYF. The CDR3 bases are TGTGCCACCAGTGAGCGGTCACAAGAGACCCAGTACTTC.

On this clonotype itself: Given a much more abundant clone one base away, this may be a read error. The chain is built from TRBV5-6 and TRBJ1-2; D is unclear. Looked up from germline, CDR1 is SGHDT and CDR2 is YYEEEE. This CDR3 spans 13 amino acids. V was trimmed by 0 bases and J by 7 bases, leaving 10 bases between them. DNA of the CDR3: TGTGCCAGCAGCTTGGGGCAACTCTGTGGCTACACCTTC. As protein: CASSLGQLCGYTF.

In this sample, this clonotype turned up a few times. The CDR3, as DNA: TGTGCCAGCAGTTTAATGGGTTTCACAAGGATTTCCTACGAGCAGTACTTC. Its protein is CASSLMGFTRISYEQYF. The chain joins TRBV28 to TRBJ2-7; no definite D call. Germline CDR1 MDHEN, CDR2 SYDVKM. Trimming stripped 2 bases from V and 1 base from J, with 18 bases between. This CDR3 comprises 17 residues.

This clonotype came up once. V usage is TRBV11-2 and J usage is TRBJ2-7; D perhaps matches TRBD1 (6 bases). CDR3 length: 14 amino acids. Germline V gene data show CDR1 as SGHAT and CDR2 as FQNNGV. V was cut by 9 bases and J by 1 base, with 16 bases left in between. The CDR3 DNA sequence: TGTGCCAGGAACCCCCGGACAGATTCCTACGAGCAGTACTTC. It specifies CARNPRTDSYEQYF.

Points on this clonotype: A much larger clone is a single base away; this may be a read error. V usage is TRBV14 and J usage is TRBJ1-1; D is possibly TRBD1 (5 bases). V shed 4 bases and J shed 6 bases, with 12 bases lying between them. Germline-derived CDR1 and CDR2 are SGHDN and FVKESK. The CDR3 is 13 amino acids. CDR3 nucleotides: TGTGCCAGCAGCCTAGAATTGGGGGCTGAAGCTTTCTTT. Translating it yields CASSLELGAEAFF.

This clonotype was picked up a small number of times. Its ends do not fully match the called genes, so a read error is possible. The chain employs TRBV12-3 or TRBV12-4 and TRBJ1-5; possible D gene TRBD1, 5 bases. The CDR3 length is 13 residues. CDR3: CVSSGQTYQPQHF. In DNA form, the CDR3 reads TGTGTCAGCAGCGGACAAACCTACCAGCCCCAGCATTTT.

This clonotype was observed at least ten times. The chain links TRBV4-2 to TRBJ2-2; D unresolved. Trimming left V 1 base short and J 8 bases short, with 11 bases between. The CDR3 covers 14 residues. The germline CDR1 and CDR2 sequences are LGHNA and YNFKEQ. CDR3 region: CASSQGAAAGELFF. In nucleotides, the CDR3 is TGTGCCAGCAGCCAAGGGGCAGCTGCAGGGGAGCTGTTTTTT.

In its sample, this clonotype ranks as medium-sized. The rearrangement uses TRBV11-2 and TRBJ1-3; D is uncertain. V shed 0 bases and J shed 4 bases, with 10 bases lying between them. Germline CDR1 and CDR2: SGHAT and FQNNGV. The CDR3 extends over 15 amino acids. The CDR3 loop reads CASSLDLERGNTIYF. DNA for the CDR3: TGTGCCAGCAGCTTAGACCTTGAGCGGGGAAACACCATATATTTT.

This clonotype was observed at least ten times. The chain links TRBV6-5 to TRBJ2-3; 8 bases agree with TRBD2. Trimming cost V 8 bases and J 1 base; bases outside gene matches: 17. The V gene's germline CDR1 is MNHEY and CDR2 SVGAGI. CDR3 length: 18 amino acids. The CDR3 DNA reads as TGTGCCAGCCCCCCTAGGGGGACCGGGACTAGATGCACAGATACGCAGTATTTT. As protein: CASPPRGTGTRCTDTQYF.

As concerns this clonotype: This may come from a read error, since a much larger clone is one base off. The chain links TRBV6-1 to TRBJ1-2; D perhaps matches TRBD1 (6 bases). The CDR3 consists of 15 residues. The V gene lost 0 bases and the J gene lost 5 bases, with 13 bases spanning the gap. Germline lookup yields CDR1 MNHNS and CDR2 SASEGT. The DNA for the CDR3 is TGTGCCAGCAGTGAAGCGGCAGGGGCCCCTTATGGCTACACCTTC. It specifies CASSEAAGAPYGYTF.